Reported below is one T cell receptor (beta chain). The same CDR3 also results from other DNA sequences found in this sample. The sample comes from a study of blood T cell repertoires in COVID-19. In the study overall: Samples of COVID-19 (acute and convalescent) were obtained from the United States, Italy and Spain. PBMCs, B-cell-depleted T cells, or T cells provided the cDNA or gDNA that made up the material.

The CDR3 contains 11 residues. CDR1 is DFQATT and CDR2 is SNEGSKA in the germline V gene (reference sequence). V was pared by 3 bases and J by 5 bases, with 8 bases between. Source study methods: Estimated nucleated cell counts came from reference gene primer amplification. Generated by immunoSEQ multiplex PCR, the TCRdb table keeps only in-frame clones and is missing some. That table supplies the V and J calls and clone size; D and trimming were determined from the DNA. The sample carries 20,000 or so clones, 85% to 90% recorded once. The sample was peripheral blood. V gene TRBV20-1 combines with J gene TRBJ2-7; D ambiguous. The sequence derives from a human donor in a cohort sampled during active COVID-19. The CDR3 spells CSASSGHEQYF. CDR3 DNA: TGCAGTGCTAGCAGTGGTCACGAGCAGTACTTC.